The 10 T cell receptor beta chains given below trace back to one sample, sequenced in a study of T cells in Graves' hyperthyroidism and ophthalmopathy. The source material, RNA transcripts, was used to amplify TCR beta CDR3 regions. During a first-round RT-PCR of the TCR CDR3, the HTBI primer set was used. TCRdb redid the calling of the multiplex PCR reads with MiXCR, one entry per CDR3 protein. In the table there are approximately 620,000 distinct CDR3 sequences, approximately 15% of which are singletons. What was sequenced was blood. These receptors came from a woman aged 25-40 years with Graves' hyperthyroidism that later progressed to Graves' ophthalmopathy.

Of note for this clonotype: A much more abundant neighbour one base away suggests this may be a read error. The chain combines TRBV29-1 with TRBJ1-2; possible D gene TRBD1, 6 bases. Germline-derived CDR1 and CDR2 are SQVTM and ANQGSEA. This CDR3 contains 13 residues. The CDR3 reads CGVETGAANGYTF. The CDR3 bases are TGCGGCGTTGAAACGGGGGCAGCGAACGGCTACACCTTC.

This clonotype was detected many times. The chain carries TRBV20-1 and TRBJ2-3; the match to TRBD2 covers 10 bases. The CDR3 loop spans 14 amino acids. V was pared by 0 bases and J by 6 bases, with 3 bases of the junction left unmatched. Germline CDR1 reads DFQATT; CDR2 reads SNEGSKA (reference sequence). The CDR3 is CSARELAGADTQYF. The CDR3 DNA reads TGCAGTGCTAGAGAGCTAGCGGGAGCCGATACGCAGTATTTT.

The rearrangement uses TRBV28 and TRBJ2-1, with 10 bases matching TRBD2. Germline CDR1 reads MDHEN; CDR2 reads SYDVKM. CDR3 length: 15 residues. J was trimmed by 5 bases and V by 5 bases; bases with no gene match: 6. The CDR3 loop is CASSGTSGIHNEQFF. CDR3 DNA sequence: TGTGCCAGCAGTGGTACTAGCGGGATCCACAATGAGCAGTTCTTC.

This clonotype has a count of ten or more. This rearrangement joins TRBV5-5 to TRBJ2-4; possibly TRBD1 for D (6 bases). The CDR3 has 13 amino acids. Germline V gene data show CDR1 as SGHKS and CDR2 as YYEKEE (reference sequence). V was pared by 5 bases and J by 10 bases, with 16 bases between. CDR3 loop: CASSDSGTKIQYF. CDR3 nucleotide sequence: TGTGCCAGCAGTGACTCCGGGACAAAAATTCAGTACTTC. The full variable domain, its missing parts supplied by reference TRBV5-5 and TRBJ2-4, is DAGVTQSPTHLIKTRGQQVTLRCSPISGHKSVSWYQQVLGQGPQFIFQYYEKEERGRGNFPDRFSARQFPNYSSELNVNALLLGDSALYLCASSDSGTKIQYFGAGTRLSVL.

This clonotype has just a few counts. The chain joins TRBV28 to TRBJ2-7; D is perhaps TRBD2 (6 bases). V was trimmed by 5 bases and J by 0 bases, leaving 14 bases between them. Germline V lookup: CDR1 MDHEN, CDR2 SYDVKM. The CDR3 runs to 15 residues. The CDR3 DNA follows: TGTGCCAGCAGTGCCTATAGCGGTAGCTCCTACGAGCAGTACTTC. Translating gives CASSAYSGSSYEQYF.

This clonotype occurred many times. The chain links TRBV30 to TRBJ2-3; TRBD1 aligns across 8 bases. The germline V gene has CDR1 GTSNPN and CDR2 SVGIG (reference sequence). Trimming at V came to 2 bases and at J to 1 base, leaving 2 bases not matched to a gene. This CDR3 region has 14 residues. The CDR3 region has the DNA TGTGCCTGGAGTCCGACAGGGGGCACAGATACGCAGTATTTT. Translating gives CAWSPTGGTDTQYF.

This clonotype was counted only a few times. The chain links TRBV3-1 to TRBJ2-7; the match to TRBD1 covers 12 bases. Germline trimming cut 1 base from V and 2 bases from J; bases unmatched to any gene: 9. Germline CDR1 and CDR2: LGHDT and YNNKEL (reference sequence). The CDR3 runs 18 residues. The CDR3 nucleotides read TGTGCCAGCAGCCAAGTTTTGAGGGGACAGGGGGCCGCCTACGAGCAGTACTTC. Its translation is CASSQVLRGQGAAYEQYF.

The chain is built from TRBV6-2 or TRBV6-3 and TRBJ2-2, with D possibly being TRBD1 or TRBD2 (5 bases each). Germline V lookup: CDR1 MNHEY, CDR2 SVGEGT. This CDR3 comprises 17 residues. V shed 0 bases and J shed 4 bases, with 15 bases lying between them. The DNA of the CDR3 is TGTGCCAGCAGTTACTCGTTTGGGGGAGCGGCCACCGGGGAGCTGTTTTTT. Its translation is CASSYSFGGAATGELFF.

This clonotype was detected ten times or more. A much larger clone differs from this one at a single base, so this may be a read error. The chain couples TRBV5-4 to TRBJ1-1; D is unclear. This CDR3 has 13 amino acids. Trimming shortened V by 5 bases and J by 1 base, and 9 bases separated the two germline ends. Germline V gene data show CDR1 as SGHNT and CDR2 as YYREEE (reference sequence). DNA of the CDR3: TGTGCCAGCAGTACGGAAAGGAACACTGAAGCTTTCTTT. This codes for CASSTERNTEAFF.

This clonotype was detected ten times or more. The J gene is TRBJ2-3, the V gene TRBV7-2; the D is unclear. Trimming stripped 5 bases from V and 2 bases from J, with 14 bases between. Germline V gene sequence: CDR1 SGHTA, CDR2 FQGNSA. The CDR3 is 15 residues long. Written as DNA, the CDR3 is TGTGCCAGCAGCACCCAAGCAGGAAACACAGATACGCAGTATTTT. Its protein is CASSTQAGNTDTQYF.